This TCR beta chain was sequenced during a study of blood T cells in healthy people across ages. Primed by a sample-barcoded 5' primer and a J-beta primer mix, a second PCR proceeded for 7 to 11 cycles. TCRdb re-analysed the 5' RACE reads in MiXCR, keeping a single row per CDR3 protein. Of around 800,000 distinct CDR3 sequences in the sample, roughly 44% are singletons; the top ten hold around 18%. The CDR3 sequence is 12 residues long. From germline, CDR1 is SGDLS and CDR2 YYNGEE. V lost 0 bases and J 7 bases, leaving 4 bases between the germline ends. This clonotype originated in a man between 60 and 75 years old in good health. Sequencing was carried out using blood. This chain uses TRBV9 with TRBJ2-2; the D is unclear. This CDR3 is CASSVVFGELFF. The CDR3 DNA reads TGTGCCAGCAGCGTAGTTTTCGGGGAGCTGTTTTTT. Full variable domain (missing parts from reference TRBV9 and TRBJ2-2): DSGVTQTPKHLITATGQRVTLRCSPRSGDLSVYWYQQSLDQGLQFLIQYYNGEERAKGNILERFSAQQFPDLHSELNLSSLELGDSALYFCASSVVFGELFFGEGSRLTVL.